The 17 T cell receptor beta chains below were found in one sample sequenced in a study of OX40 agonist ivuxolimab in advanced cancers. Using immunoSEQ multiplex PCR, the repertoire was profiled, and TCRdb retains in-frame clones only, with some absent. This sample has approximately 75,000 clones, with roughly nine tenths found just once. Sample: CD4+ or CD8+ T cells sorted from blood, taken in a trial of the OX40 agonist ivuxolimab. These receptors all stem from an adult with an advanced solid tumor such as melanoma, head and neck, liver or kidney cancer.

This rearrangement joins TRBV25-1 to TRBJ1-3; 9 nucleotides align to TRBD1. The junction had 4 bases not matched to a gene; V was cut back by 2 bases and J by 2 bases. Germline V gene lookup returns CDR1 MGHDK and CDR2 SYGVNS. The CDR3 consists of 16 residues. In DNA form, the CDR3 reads TGTGCCAGCAGTGAAAAGGACAGGGGCCCTGGAAACACCATATATTTT. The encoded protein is CASSEKDRGPGNTIYF. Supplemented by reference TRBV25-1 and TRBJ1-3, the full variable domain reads EADIYQTPRYLVIGTGKKITLECSQTMGHDKMYWYQQDPGMELHLIHYSYGVNSTEKGDLSSESTVSRIRTEHFPLTLESARPSHTSQYLCASSEKDRGPGNTIYFGEGSWLTVV.

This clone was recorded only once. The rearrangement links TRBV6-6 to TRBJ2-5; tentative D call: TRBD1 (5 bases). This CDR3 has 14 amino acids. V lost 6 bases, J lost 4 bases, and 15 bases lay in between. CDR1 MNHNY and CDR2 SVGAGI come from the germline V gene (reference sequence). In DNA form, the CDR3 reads TGTGCCAGCAGCGACTTTCCGCAGGGAGAGACCCAGTACTTC. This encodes CASSDFPQGETQYF.

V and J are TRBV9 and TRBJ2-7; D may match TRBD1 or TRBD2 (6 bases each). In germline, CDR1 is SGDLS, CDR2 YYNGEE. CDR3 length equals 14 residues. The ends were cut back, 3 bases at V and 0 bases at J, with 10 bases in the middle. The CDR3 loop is CASSAGGHSYEQYF. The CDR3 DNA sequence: TGTGCCAGCAGCGCCGGGGGCCACTCCTACGAGCAGTACTTC.

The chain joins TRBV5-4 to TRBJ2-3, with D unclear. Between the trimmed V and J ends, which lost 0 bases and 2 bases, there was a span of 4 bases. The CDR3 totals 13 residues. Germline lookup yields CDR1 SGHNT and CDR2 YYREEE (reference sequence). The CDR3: CASSLGDTDTQYF. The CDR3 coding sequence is TGTGCCAGCAGCTTGGGGGACACAGATACGCAGTATTTT.

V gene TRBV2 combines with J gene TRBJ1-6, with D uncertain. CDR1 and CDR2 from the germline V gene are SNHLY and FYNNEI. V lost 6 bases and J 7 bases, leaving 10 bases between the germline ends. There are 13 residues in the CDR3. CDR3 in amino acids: CASRVGPNSPLHF. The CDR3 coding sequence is TGTGCCAGCAGAGTCGGACCGAATTCACCCCTCCACTTT. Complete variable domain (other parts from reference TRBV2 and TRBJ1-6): EPEVTQTPSHQVTQMGQEVILRCVPISNHLYFYWYRQILGQKVEFLVSFYNNEISEKSEIFDDQFSVERPDGSNFTLKIRSTKLEDSAMYFCASRVGPNSPLHFGNGTRLTVT.

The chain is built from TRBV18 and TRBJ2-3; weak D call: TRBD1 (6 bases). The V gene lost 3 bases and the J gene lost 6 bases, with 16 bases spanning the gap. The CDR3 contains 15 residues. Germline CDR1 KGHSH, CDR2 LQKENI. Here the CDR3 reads CASSPRTEPADTQYF. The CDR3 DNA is TGTGCCAGCTCACCCCGGACAGAGCCCGCTGATACGCAGTATTTT.

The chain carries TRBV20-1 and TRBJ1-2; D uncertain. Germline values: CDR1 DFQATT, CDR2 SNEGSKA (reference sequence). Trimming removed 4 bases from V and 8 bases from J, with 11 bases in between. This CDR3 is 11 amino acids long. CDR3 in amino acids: CSAKREGGYTF. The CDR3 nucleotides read TGCAGTGCTAAACGAGAGGGCGGCTACACCTTC.

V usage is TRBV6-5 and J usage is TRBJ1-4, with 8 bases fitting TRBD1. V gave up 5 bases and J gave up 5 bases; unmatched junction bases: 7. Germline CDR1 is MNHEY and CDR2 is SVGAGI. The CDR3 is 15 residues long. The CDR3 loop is CASSLRTGRNEKLFF. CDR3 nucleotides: TGTGCCAGCAGTCTCCGGACAGGGAGGAATGAAAAACTGTTTTTT.

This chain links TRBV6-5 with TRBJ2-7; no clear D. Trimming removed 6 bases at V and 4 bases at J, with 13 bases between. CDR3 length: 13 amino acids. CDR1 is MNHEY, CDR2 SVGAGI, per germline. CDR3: CASSVDQKYEQYF. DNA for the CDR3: TGTGCCAGCAGCGTAGACCAAAAATACGAGCAGTACTTC.

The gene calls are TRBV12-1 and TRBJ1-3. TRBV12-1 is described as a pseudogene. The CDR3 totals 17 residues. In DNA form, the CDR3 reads TGTGCCAGCAGCTTTGGTTCAGGAGAGCCCTCTGGAAACACCATATATTTT. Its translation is CASSFGSGEPSGNTIYF.

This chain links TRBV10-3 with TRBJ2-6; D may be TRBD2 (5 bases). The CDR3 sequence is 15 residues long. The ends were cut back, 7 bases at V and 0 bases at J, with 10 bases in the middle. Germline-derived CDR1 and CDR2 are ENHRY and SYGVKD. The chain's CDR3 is CAIKREPSGANVLTF. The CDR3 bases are TGTGCCATCAAGAGGGAACCCTCTGGGGCCAACGTCCTGACTTTC.

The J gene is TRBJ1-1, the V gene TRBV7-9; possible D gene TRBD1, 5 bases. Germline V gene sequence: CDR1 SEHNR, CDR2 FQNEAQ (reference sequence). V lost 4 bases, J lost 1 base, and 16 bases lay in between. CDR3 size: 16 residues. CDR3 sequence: CASSSPMGTENTEAFF. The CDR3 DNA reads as TGTGCCAGCAGCTCCCCAATGGGGACGGAGAACACTGAAGCTTTCTTT.

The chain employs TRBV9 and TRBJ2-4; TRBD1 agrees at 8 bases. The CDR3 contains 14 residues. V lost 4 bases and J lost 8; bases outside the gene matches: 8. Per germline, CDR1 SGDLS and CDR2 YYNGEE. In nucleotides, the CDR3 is TGTGCCAGCAGCCCCCGGACAGGGAACGACATTCAGTACTTC. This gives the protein CASSPRTGNDIQYF.

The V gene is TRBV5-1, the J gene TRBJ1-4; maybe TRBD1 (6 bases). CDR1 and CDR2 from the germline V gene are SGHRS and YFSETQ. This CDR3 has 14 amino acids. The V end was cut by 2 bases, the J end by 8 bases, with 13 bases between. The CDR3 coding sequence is TGCGCCAGCAGCTTACAGGGCCTAGGGGAAAAACTGTTTTTT. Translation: CASSLQGLGEKLFF.

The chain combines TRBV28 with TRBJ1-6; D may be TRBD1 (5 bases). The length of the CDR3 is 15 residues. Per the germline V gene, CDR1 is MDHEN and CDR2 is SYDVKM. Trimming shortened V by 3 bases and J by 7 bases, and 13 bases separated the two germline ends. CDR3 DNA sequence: TGTGCCAGCAGTTTGTCGACAGTTACCAATTCACCCCTCCACTTT. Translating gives CASSLSTVTNSPLHF. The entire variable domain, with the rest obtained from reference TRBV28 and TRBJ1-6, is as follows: DVKVTQSSRYLVKRTGEKVFLECVQDMDHENMFWYRQDPGLGLRLIYFSYDVKMKEKGDIPEGYSVSREKKERFSLILESASTNQTSMYLCASSLSTVTNSPLHFGNGTRLTVT.

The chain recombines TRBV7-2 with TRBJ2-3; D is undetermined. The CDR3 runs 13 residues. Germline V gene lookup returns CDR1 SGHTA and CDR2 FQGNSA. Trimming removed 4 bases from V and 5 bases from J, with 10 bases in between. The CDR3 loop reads CASSSTFLDTQYF. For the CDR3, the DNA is TGTGCCAGCAGCTCCACCTTTCTAGATACGCAGTATTTT.

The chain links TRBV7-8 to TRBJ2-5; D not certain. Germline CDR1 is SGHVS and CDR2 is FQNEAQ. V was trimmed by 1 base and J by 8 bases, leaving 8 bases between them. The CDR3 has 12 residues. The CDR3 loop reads CASSLVAKTQYF. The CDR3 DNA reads TGTGCCAGCAGCTTAGTTGCGAAAACCCAGTACTTC.